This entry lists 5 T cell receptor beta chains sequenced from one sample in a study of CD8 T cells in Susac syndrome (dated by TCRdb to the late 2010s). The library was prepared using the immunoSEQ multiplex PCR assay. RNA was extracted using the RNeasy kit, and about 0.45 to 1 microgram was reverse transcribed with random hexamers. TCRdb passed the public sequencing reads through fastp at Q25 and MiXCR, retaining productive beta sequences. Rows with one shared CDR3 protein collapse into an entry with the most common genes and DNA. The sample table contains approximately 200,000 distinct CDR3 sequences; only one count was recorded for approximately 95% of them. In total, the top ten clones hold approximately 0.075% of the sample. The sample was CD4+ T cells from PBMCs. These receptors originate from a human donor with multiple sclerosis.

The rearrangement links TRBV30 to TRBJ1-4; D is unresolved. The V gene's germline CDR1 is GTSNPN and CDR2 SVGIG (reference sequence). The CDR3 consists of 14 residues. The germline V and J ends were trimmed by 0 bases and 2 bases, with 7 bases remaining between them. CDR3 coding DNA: TGTGCCTGGAGTGTTCCGGGGACTAATGAAAAACTGTTTTTT. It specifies CAWSVPGTNEKLFF.

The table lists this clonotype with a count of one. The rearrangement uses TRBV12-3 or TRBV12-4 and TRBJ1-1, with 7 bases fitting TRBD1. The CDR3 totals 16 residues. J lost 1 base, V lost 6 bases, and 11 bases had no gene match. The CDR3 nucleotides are TGTGCCAGCAGCCTATTAGTGGGACAGCCGAACACTGAAGCTTTCTTT. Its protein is CASSLLVGQPNTEAFF.

The CDR3 is CASSYRDSYGYTF. CDR3 bases: TGTGCCAGCAGTTACCGGGACAGCTATGGCTACACCTTC. V gene TRBV25-1 combines with J gene TRBJ1-2; 7 positions agree with TRBD1. CDR1 is MGHDK and CDR2 is SYGVNS in the germline V gene. This CDR3 contains 13 residues. V lost 5 bases and J lost 4; bases outside the gene matches: 4.

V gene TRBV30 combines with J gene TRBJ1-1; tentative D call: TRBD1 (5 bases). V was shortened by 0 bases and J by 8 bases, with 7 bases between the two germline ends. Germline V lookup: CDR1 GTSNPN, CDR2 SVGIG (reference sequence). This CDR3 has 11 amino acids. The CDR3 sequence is CAWSVGVEAFF. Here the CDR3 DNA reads TGTGCCTGGAGTGTAGGGGTCGAAGCTTTCTTT.

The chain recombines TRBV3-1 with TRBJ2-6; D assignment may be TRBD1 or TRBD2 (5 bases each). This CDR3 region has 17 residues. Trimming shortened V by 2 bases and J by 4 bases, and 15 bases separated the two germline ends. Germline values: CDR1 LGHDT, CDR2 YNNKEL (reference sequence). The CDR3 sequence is CASSQPTEGRGANVLTF. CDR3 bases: TGTGCCAGCAGCCAACCGACCGAGGGGCGAGGGGCCAACGTCCTGACTTTC.